Listed below are T cell receptor beta chains from one sample, sequenced in a study of CD8 T cells in Susac syndrome. TCRdb recomputed calls from the immunoSEQ multiplex PCR reads with MiXCR, one row per CDR3 protein. This sample has over 65,000 distinct CDR3 sequences; 93% occur once, and the top ten carry more than 0.5%. The sequenced sample was CD4+ T cells from PBMCs. All receptors derive from a human donor with Susac syndrome. The CDR3 runs from the conserved cysteine through the conserved F or W. The D gene is left open where the match is weak.

CASSFEGLAKNEQFF TGTGCCAGCAGCTTCGAGGGACTAGCAAAGAATGAGCAGTTCTTC TRBJ2-1 TRBV7-9 TRBD2
CSVVTGTSEQYF TGCAGCGTTGTGACCGGCACTAGTGAGCAGTACTTC TRBJ2-7 TRBV29-1 NA
CASSLNGNRADTQYF TGCGCCAGCAGCTTGAATGGGAACAGGGCAGATACGCAGTATTTT TRBJ2-3 TRBV5-1 NA
CASSQSFEAFF TGTGCCAGCAGCCAAAGCTTTGAAGCTTTCTTT TRBJ1-1 TRBV12-3/TRBV12-4 NA
CASSVGSGGNTGELFF TGTGCCAGCAGCGTAGGAAGCGGGGGAAACACCGGGGAGCTGTTTTTT TRBJ2-2 TRBV9 TRBD2
CASSLDSRTGEQYF TGTGCCAGCAGCTTAGATTCAAGGACAGGCGAGCAGTACTTC TRBJ2-7 TRBV7-9 TRBD1
CASSYSSLGSNTGELFF TGTGCCAGCAGTTACTCAAGCCTGGGTTCGAACACCGGGGAGCTGTTTTTT TRBJ2-2 TRBV6-5 NA
CSARSAISTDTQYF TGCAGTGCTAGATCGGCCATTAGCACAGATACGCAGTATTTT TRBJ2-3 TRBV20-1 NA
CASSSSPGQTGEAFF TGTGCCAGCAGCTCAAGCCCTGGACAGACCGGAGAAGCTTTCTTT TRBJ1-1 TRBV14 NA
CASTKTGILYF TGTGCCAGTACCAAAACAGGGATACTGTACTTC TRBJ2-7 TRBV19 NA